This passage covers 26 T cell receptor beta chains from one sample sequenced in a study of T cells in Graves' hyperthyroidism and ophthalmopathy. RNA transcripts yielded amplified TCR beta CDR3 regions. Using the HTBI primer set, a first-round RT-PCR was run on the TCR CDR3. In TCRdb, the multiplex PCR reads were re-called with MiXCR into one record per CDR3 protein. Among more than 95,000 distinct CDR3 sequences listed, about half were seen once. The sample consisted of blood. Receptors originate from a man aged 40-49 years with Graves' hyperthyroidism.

This chain connects TRBV7-9 to TRBJ2-7; 8 nucleotides align to TRBD2. The CDR3 runs to 14 residues. Trimming at V came to 5 bases and at J to 6 bases, leaving 9 bases not matched to a gene. Germline CDR1 reads SEHNR; CDR2 reads FQNEAQ (reference sequence). In DNA form, the CDR3 reads TGTGCCAGCAGCAGTAGTGCGGGAGGCGGCGAGCAGTACGTC. It is translated as CASSSSAGGGEQYV.

The CDR3 protein is CASSLVGGSEQYV. The CDR3 DNA reads TGCGCCAGCAGCTTGGTAGGGGGGAGCGAGCAGTACGTC. The chain uses TRBV5-1 and TRBJ2-7, with D perhaps TRBD1 or TRBD2 (6 bases each). The CDR3 runs 13 residues. Germline CDR1 is SGHRS and CDR2 is YFSETQ. V shed 0 bases and J shed 6 bases, with 10 bases lying between them.

The CDR3 region has the DNA TGTGCCAGCAGCGCCGACAGGGGCGTTAACTATGGCTACACCTTC. It codes for CASSADRGVNYGYTF. The chain has TRBV7-9 and TRBJ1-2; TRBD1 agrees at 8 bases. V was clipped by 5 bases and J by 1 base; unmatched bases: 6. This CDR3 is 15 amino acids long. Germline V gene sequence: CDR1 SEHNR, CDR2 FQNEAQ (reference sequence).

V is TRBV9 and J is TRBJ2-7, with a tentative D call TRBD1 (6 bases). Germline values: CDR1 SGDLS, CDR2 YYNGEE. This CDR3 comprises 14 residues. The germline V and J ends were trimmed by 6 bases and 7 bases, with 20 bases remaining between them. The CDR3 nucleotides read TGTGCCAGCACGGCGGACTTGGGGGCCGCAGAGCAGTACTTC. Its protein is CASTADLGAAEQYF. Combining the CDR3 with reference TRBV9 and TRBJ2-7 gives the whole variable domain DSGVTQTPKHLITATGQRVTLRCSPRSGDLSVYWYQQSLDQGLQFLIQYYNGEERAKGNILERFSAQQFPDLHSELNLSSLELGDSALYFCASTADLGAAEQYFGPGTRLTVT.

Note on this clonotype: The conserved phenylalanine or tryptophan is not found at the CDR3 terminus, so this likely reflects a read error. This chain joins TRBV5-6 and TRBJ1-6; 8 nucleotides line up with TRBD1. Per germline, CDR1 SGHDT and CDR2 YYEEEE. The CDR3 extends over 13 amino acids. Trimming at V came to 6 bases and at J to 14 bases, leaving 10 bases not matched to a gene. CDR3 in DNA: TGTGCCAGCACCCTGAGACAGGGGTGGGCCCTCCACCTT. Protein: CASTLRQGWALHL.

This clonotype was observed a few times. The V call is TRBV7-2, the J call TRBJ2-7, with TRBD1 matching 8 bases. The germline V gene has CDR1 SGHTA and CDR2 FQGNSA. The CDR3 runs to 15 residues. V dropped 8 bases and J dropped 0; count of bases not matched to a gene: 9. This chain's CDR3 is CASSPDRANSYEQYF. The CDR3 nucleotides are TGTGCCAGCTCACCGGACAGGGCCAACTCCTACGAGCAGTACTTC.

The rearrangement links TRBV2 to TRBJ1-2; D unclear. Trimming removed 2 bases from V and 10 bases from J, with 14 bases in between. Germline CDR1 SNHLY, CDR2 FYNNEI. The CDR3 is 13 amino acids. CDR3 sequence (DNA): TGTGCCAGCAGTGAAAGGTTCGGGAGGGCCTACACCTTC. This sequence encodes CASSERFGRAYTF.

V and J are TRBV9 and TRBJ2-7, with D unclear. The J call is in doubt because the DNA end fits TRBJ2-1 better. This CDR3 has 9 residues. From germline, CDR1 is SGDLS and CDR2 YYNGEE. CDR3 bases: TGTGCCAGCAGCGTAGGGCAGTTCTTC. Translated, it gives CASSVGQFF.

This clonotype came up many times. This sequence joins TRBV9 and TRBJ2-7, with TRBD1 as a possible D gene (6 bases). In germline, CDR1 is SGDLS, CDR2 YYNGEE. Trimming removed 4 bases at V and 0 bases at J, with 11 bases between. The length of the CDR3 is 14 residues. The CDR3 bases are TGTGCCAGCAGCTTTGGACAGACCTCCTACGAGCAGTACTTC. It encodes CASSFGQTSYEQYF. The variable domain in full, with the rest retrieved from reference TRBV9 and TRBJ2-7, is DSGVTQTPKHLITATGQRVTLRCSPRSGDLSVYWYQQSLDQGLQFLIQYYNGEERAKGNILERFSAQQFPDLHSELNLSSLELGDSALYFCASSFGQTSYEQYFGPGTRLTVT.

This clonotype was found a few times. This chain joins TRBV20-1 and TRBJ1-1; 9 bases are a match to TRBD1. CDR3 length: 16 amino acids. The junction had 10 bases not matched to a gene; V was cut back by 3 bases and J by 2 bases. Germline V CDR1 and CDR2: DFQATT, SNEGSKA (reference sequence). For the CDR3, the DNA is TGCAGTGCTAGGGGGGCACAGGGGGCCACCAACACTGAAGCTTTCTTT. It encodes CSARGAQGATNTEAFF.

CDR3 nucleotide sequence: TGTGCCAGTAGTCTCACAGGGAGGATGAAGAACACTGAAGCTTTCTTT. Protein sequence: CASSLTGRMKNTEAFF. J is TRBJ1-1 and V is TRBV19; TRBD1 might be the D (6 bases). This CDR3 region has 16 residues. With 5 bases removed from V and 1 base from J, the gap between germline ends came to 17 bases. The germline V gene has CDR1 LNHDA and CDR2 SQIVND (reference sequence). Based on the CDR3 plus reference TRBV19 and TRBJ1-1, the full variable domain is DGGITQSPKYLFRKEGQNVTLSCEQNLNHDAMYWYRQDPGQGLRLIYYSQIVNDFQKGDIAEGYSVSREKKESFPLTVTSAQKNPTAFYLCASSLTGRMKNTEAFFGQGTRLTVV.

The rearrangement links TRBV20-1 to TRBJ1-1; a possible D gene is TRBD1 (5 bases). The CDR3 has 12 residues. The germline gives CDR1 DFQATT, CDR2 SNEGSKA (reference sequence). Trimming took 6 bases from V and 11 from J, leaving 19 bases between them. The CDR3 DNA reads TGCAGTGCCAGGAGGCAGGGAGGGATGGCTTTCTTT. Its protein is CSARRQGGMAFF.

This clonotype was seen once. The junction departs from germline at one end; a sequencing error may be responsible. The chain has TRBV7-7 and TRBJ1-5; tentative D call: TRBD1 (5 bases). The CDR3 has 12 amino acids. CDR1 SSHAT and CDR2 FNYEAQ come from the germline V gene (reference sequence). CDR3 amino acids: CASSPGTSAEHF. CDR3 coding DNA: TGTGCTAGCAGCCCCGGGACTAGCGCCGAGCATTTT.

Within the sample, this clonotype is medium-sized. The chain combines TRBV25-1 with TRBJ2-7, with unresolved D. Trimming took off 2 bases at V and 2 bases at J, with 10 bases between the two ends. CDR1 MGHDK and CDR2 SYGVNS come from the germline V gene. The CDR3 has 14 amino acids. The CDR3: CASSEASHTYEQYF. The CDR3 DNA reads as TGTGCCAGCAGTGAAGCGTCACACACCTACGAGCAGTACTTC.

This clonotype was recorded at least ten times. This chain connects TRBV6-6 to TRBJ1-1; perhaps TRBD1 as D (5 bases). V dropped 3 bases and J dropped 5 bases, with 13 bases sitting between them. CDR1 and CDR2 (germline): MNHNY, SVGAGI (reference sequence). This CDR3 is 14 amino acids long. CDR3 bases: TGTGCCAGCAGTTATTCCGGGTGGGGGACTGAAGCTTTCTTT. It encodes CASSYSGWGTEAFF.

Turning to this clonotype: No conserved phenylalanine or tryptophan is present at the end of the CDR3, so a read error is the likely explanation. V is TRBV12-3 or TRBV12-4 and J is TRBJ1-4; 8 nucleotides agree with TRBD1. This CDR3 region has 14 residues. V dropped 3 bases and J dropped 8; count of bases not matched to a gene: 5. This CDR3 is CASSFGQGGEKLFS. The DNA for the CDR3 is TGTGCCAGCAGTTTCGGACAGGGAGGGGAAAAACTGTTTTCT.

This clonotype showed up many times. This chain joins TRBV29-1 and TRBJ1-2; 12 positions match TRBD1. Germline V gene lookup returns CDR1 SQVTM and CDR2 ANQGSEA. The V and J ends lost 7 bases and 3 bases, in that order; junction bases with no gene match: 3. The CDR3 covers 13 residues. Here the CDR3 DNA reads TGCAGCGCTGGGACAGGGGGCTACTATGGCTACACCTTC. This translates into CSAGTGGYYGYTF.

The chain employs TRBV2 and TRBJ1-5; 8 bases map to TRBD1. CDR1 and CDR2 from the germline V gene are SNHLY and FYNNEI. The CDR3 is made up of 14 amino acids. V lost 3 bases, J lost 5 bases, and 3 bases stayed unmatched. CDR3: CASSEDREDQPQHF. As DNA, the CDR3 is TGTGCCAGCAGTGAGGACAGGGAGGATCAGCCCCAGCATTTT.

The chain employs TRBV10-1 and TRBJ2-7, with a tentative D call TRBD2 (7 bases). The CDR3 extends over 16 amino acids. CDR1 WNHNN and CDR2 SYGVQD come from the germline V gene (reference sequence). Trimming shortened V by 3 bases and J by 3 bases, and 18 bases separated the two germline ends. This CDR3 reads CASSERGGGAVYEQYF. In DNA, the CDR3 is TGCGCCAGCAGTGAAAGGGGCGGGGGCGCGGTCTACGAGCAGTACTTC.

This clonotype has just one count. V and J are TRBV7-3 and TRBJ2-7; D tentatively fits TRBD1 or TRBD2 (5 bases each). Germline V CDR1 and CDR2: SGHTA, FQGTGA. V was cut by 3 bases and J by 5 bases, with 17 bases left in between. The CDR3 spans 15 residues. The CDR3 protein is CASSLVRWGRDEQYF. CDR3 bases: TGTGCCAGCAGCTTGGTTCGTTGGGGACGCGACGAGCAGTACTTC.

This clonotype showed up many times. The chain uses TRBV9 and TRBJ1-2; D is possibly TRBD1 (5 bases). The V and J ends lost 0 bases and 4 bases respectively, with 7 bases between them. Germline lookup yields CDR1 SGDLS and CDR2 YYNGEE. The CDR3 sequence is 13 residues long. The CDR3 region has the DNA TGTGCCAGCAGCGTAGGGGACGGCTATGGCTACACCTTC. This encodes CASSVGDGYGYTF.

For this clonotype: A much larger clone lies a single base off, so this may be a read error. The genes are TRBV13 and TRBJ1-1; D not resolved. Germline assignment: CDR1 PRHDT and CDR2 FYEKMQ (reference sequence). This CDR3 is 12 amino acids long. The CDR3 nucleotides read TGTGTCAGCAGCCACCTGGACACTGAAGCTTTCTTT. Amino acid sequence: CVSSHLDTEAFF. Using reference TRBV13 and TRBJ1-1 for the parts outside the CDR3, the full variable domain is AAGVIQSPRHLIKEKRETATLKCYPIPRHDTVYWYQQGPGQDPQFLISFYEKMQSDKGSIPDRFSAQQFSDYHSELNMSSLELGDSALYFCVSSHLDTEAFFGQGTRLTVV.

This clonotype was detected many times. The chain uses TRBV2 and TRBJ2-3; 13 bases match TRBD2. Germline CDR1 and CDR2: SNHLY and FYNNEI. The ends lost 7 bases at V and 0 bases at J; junction bases unmatched: 7. The CDR3 length is 17 residues. CDR3 bases: TGTGCCAGCATTCAACTAGCGGGGGGGCATAGCACAGATACGCAGTATTTT. Its protein is CASIQLAGGHSTDTQYF.

V gene TRBV20-1 combines with J gene TRBJ2-1; the D is unclear. The CDR3 runs to 15 residues. Trimming shortened V by 6 bases and J by 7 bases, and 22 bases separated the two germline ends. CDR1 and CDR2 (germline): DFQATT, SNEGSKA (reference sequence). CDR3 DNA sequence: TGCAGTGCCAGCCGATCCGTAAATCTAGGGAATGAGCAGTTCTTC. This gives the protein CSASRSVNLGNEQFF.

This rearrangement joins TRBV11-2 to TRBJ1-1, with D maybe TRBD1 (5 bases). CDR1 SGHAT and CDR2 FQNNGV come from the germline V gene. CDR3 size: 15 residues. Trimming left V 6 bases short and J 2 bases short, with 16 bases between. CDR3 in DNA: TGTGCCAGCAGACCGGGACTCCGAGGAAACACTGAAGCTTTCTTT. Protein product: CASRPGLRGNTEAFF.

On this clonotype: A read error may account for a junction end that differs from germline. The genes are TRBV28 and TRBJ1-3; D call uncertain. Germline V gene data show CDR1 as MDHEN and CDR2 as SYDVKM. This CDR3 has 13 amino acids. The CDR3 region is CASRVIEGNTVYF. In nucleotides, the CDR3 is TGTGCCAGCAGGGTTATTGAGGGAAACACCGTATATTTT.